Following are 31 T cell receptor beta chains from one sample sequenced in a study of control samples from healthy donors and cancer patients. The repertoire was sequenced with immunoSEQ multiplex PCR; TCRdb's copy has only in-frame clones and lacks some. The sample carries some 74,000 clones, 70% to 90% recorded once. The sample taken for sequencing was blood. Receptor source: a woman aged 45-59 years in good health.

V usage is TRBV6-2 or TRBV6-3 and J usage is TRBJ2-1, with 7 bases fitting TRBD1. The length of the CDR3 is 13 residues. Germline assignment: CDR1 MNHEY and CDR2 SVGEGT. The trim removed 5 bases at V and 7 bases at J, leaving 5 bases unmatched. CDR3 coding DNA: TGTGCCAGCAGTCTAGAGACAGGGAATGAGCAGTTCTTC. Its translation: CASSLETGNEQFF.

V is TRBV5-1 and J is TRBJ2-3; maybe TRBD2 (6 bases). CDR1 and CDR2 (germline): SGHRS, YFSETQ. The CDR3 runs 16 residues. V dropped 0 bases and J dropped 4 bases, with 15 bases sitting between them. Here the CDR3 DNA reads TGCGCCAGCAGCTTGGCCTCGGGTAGCGGAGCAGATACGCAGTATTTT. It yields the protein CASSLASGSGADTQYF. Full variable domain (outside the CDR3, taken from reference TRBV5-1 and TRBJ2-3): KAGVTQTPRYLIKTRGQQVTLSCSPISGHRSVSWYQQTPGQGLQFLFEYFSETQRNKGNFPGRFSGRQFSNSRSEMNVSTLELGDSALYLCASSLASGSGADTQYFGPGTRLTVL.

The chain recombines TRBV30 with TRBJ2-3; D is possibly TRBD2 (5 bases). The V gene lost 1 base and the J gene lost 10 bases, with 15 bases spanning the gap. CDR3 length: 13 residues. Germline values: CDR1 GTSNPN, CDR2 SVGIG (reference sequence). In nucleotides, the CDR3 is TGTGCCTGGAGTGACCTTACTAGTGGCGCGCAGTATTTT. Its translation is CAWSDLTSGAQYF.

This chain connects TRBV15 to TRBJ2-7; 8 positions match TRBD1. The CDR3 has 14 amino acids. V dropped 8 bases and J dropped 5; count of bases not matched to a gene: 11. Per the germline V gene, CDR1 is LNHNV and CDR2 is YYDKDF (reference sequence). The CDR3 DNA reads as TGTGCCACCTCTCCAGGGGGCGCATGGGACGAGCAGTACTTC. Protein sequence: CATSPGGAWDEQYF. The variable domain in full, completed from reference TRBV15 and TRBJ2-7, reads DAMVIQNPRYQVTQFGKPVTLSCSQTLNHNVMYWYQQKSSQAPKLLFHYYDKDFNNEADTPDNFQSRRPNTSFCFLDIRSPGLGDTAMYLCATSPGGAWDEQYFGPGTRLTVT.

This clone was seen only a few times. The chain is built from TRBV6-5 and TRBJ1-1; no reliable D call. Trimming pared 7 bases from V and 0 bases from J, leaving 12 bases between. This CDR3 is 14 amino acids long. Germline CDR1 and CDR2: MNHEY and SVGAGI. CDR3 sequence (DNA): TGTGCCAGCACCCAAGAGGGAGTGAACACTGAAGCTTTCTTT. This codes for CASTQEGVNTEAFF.

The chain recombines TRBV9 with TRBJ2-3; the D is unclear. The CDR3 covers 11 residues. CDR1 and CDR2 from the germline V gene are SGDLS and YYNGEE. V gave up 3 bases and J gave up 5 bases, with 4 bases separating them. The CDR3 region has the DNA TGTGCCAGCAGCGGAAAAGATACGCAGTATTTT. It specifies CASSGKDTQYF.

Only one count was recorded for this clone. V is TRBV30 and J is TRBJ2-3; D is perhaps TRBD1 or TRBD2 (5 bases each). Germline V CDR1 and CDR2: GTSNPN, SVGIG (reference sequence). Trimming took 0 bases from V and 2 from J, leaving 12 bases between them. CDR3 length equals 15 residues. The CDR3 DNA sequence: TGTGCCTGGAGTGTTGGGACCGGCAACACAGATACGCAGTATTTT. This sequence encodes CAWSVGTGNTDTQYF.

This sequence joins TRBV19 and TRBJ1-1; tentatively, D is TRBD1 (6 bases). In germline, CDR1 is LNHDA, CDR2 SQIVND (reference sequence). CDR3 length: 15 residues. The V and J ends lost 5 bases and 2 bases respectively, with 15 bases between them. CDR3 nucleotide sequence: TGTGCCAGTAGTCGTTTTTATGGGGGCAACACTGAAGCTTTCTTT. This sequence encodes CASSRFYGGNTEAFF.

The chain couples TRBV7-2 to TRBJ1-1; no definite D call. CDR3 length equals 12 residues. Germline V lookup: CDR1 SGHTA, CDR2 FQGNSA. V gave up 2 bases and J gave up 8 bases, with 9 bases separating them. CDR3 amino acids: CASSLKWREAFF. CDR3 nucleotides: TGTGCCAGCAGCTTAAAGTGGCGAGAAGCTTTCTTT.

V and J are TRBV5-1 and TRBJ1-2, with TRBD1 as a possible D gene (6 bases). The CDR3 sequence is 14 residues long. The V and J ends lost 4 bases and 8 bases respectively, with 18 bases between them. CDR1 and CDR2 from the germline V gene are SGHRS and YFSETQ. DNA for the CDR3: TGCGCCAGCAGCAAATCTACAGGGCTCGGGGGCTACACCTTC. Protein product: CASSKSTGLGGYTF.

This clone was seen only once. The CDR3 DNA follows: TGCGCCAGCAGCTTCAGGGAGTTTCTAGATACGCAGTATTTT. It codes for CASSFREFLDTQYF. The chain recombines TRBV5-1 with TRBJ2-3; D could derive from TRBD1 or TRBD2 (5 bases each). From germline, CDR1 is SGHRS and CDR2 YFSETQ. Trimming left V 2 bases short and J 5 bases short, with 12 bases between. The length of the CDR3 is 14 residues.

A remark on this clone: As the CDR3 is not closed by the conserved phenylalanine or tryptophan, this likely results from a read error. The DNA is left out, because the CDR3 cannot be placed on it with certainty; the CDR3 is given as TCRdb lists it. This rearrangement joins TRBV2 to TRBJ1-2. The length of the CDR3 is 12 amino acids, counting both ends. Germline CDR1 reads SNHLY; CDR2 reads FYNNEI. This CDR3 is CASSAYAPGCCG.

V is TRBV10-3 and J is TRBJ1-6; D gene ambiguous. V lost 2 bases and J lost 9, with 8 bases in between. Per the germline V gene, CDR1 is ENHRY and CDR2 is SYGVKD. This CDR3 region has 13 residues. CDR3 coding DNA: TGTGCCATCAGTGAGCCAACATCTTCACCCCTCCACTTT. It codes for CAISEPTSSPLHF.

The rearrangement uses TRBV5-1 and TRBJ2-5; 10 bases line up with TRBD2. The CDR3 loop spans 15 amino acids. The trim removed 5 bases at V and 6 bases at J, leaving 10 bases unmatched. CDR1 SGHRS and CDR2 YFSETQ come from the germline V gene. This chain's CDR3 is CASREGLAGEKTQYF. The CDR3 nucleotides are TGCGCCAGCAGGGAGGGTCTAGCGGGGGAAAAGACCCAGTACTTC.

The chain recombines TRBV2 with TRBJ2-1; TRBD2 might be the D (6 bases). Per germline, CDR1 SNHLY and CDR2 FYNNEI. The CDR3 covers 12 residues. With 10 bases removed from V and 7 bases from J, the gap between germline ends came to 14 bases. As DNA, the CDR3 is TGTGCCACTCTCCTCCGGGGGAATGAGCAGTTCTTC. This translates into CATLLRGNEQFF.

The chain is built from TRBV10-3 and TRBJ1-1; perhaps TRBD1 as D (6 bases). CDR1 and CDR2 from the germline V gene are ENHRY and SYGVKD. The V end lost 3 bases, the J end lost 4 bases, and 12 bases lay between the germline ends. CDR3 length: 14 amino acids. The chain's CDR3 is CAISDVQGFTEAFF. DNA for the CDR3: TGTGCCATCAGTGACGTACAGGGTTTCACTGAAGCTTTCTTT.

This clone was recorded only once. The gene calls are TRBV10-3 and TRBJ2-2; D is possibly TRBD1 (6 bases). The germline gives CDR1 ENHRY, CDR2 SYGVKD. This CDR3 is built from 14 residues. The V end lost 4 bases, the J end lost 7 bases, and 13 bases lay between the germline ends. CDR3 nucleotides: TGTGCCATCAGTGGAGGGGGTCGAGGCGGGGAGCTGTTTTTT. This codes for CAISGGGRGGELFF.

CDR3 amino acids: CASSYRRGWDDTGELFF. The CDR3 coding sequence is TGCGCCAGCAGCTACCGGCGAGGCTGGGATGACACCGGGGAGCTGTTTTTT. The genes are TRBV4-1 and TRBJ2-2; D not resolved. This CDR3 region has 17 residues. Deletions cut 5 bases from V and 3 bases from J, with 19 bases between. Germline CDR1 MGHRA, CDR2 YSYEKL.

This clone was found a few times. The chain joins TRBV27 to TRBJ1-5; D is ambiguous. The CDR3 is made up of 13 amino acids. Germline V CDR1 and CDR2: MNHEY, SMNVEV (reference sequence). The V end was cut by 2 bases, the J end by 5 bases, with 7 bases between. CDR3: CASSLGFHQPQHF. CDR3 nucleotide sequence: TGTGCCAGCAGTTTAGGGTTTCATCAGCCCCAGCATTTT.

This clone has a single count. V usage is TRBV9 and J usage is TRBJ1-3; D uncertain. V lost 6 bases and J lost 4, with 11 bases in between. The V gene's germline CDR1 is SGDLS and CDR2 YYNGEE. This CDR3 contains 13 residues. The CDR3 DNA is TGTGCCAGCACCGACATCTCGGGAAACACCATATATTTT. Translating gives CASTDISGNTIYF. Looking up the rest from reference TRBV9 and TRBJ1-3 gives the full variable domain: DSGVTQTPKHLITATGQRVTLRCSPRSGDLSVYWYQQSLDQGLQFLIQYYNGEERAKGNILERFSAQQFPDLHSELNLSSLELGDSALYFCASTDISGNTIYFGEGSWLTVV.

Written as DNA, the CDR3 is TGTGCCAGCACTCCCCAGGTTGGGGTTAATTCACCCCTCCACTTT. It codes for CASTPQVGVNSPLHF. The V call is TRBV27, the J call TRBJ1-6; D gene ambiguous. The V end was cut by 7 bases, the J end by 6 bases, with 16 bases between. The germline gives CDR1 MNHEY, CDR2 SMNVEV (reference sequence). The CDR3 loop spans 15 amino acids.

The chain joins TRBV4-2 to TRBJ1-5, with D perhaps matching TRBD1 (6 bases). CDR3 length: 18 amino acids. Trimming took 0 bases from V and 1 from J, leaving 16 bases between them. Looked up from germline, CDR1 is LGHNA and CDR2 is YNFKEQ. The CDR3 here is CASSQDQSGGGSNQPQHF. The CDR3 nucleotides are TGTGCCAGCAGCCAAGATCAGTCGGGGGGCGGGAGCAATCAGCCCCAGCATTTT.

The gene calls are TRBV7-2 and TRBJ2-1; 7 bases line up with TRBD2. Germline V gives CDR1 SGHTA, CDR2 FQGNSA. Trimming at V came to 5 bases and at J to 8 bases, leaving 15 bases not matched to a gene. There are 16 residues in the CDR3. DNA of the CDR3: TGTGCCAGCAGCCTAACTCCTAGCGGCGCCTCGGATGAGCAGTTCTTC. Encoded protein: CASSLTPSGASDEQFF. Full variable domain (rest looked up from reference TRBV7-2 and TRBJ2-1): GAGVSQSPSNKVTEKGKDVELRCDPISGHTALYWYRQSLGQGLEFLIYFQGNSAPDKSGLPSDRFSAERTGGSVSTLTIQRTQQEDSAVYLCASSLTPSGASDEQFFGPGTRLTVL.

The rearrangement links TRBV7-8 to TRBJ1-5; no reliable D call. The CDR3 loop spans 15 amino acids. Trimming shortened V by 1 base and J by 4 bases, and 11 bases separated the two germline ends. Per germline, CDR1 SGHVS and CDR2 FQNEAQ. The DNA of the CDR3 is TGTGCCAGCAGCTTAGGTTCGTCGGAGAATCAGCCCCAGCATTTT. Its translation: CASSLGSSENQPQHF.

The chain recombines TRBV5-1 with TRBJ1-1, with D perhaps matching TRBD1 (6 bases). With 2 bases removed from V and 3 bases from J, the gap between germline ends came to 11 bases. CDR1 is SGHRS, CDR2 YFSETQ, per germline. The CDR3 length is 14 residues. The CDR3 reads CASSLIRGDTEAFF. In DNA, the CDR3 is TGCGCCAGCAGCTTAATCAGGGGAGACACTGAAGCTTTCTTT.

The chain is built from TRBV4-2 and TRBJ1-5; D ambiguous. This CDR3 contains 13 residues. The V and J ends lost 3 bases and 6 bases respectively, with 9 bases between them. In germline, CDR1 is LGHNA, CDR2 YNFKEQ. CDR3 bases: TGTGCCAGCAGCCAGGCCCTAACTCAGCCCCAGCATTTT. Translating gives CASSQALTQPQHF.

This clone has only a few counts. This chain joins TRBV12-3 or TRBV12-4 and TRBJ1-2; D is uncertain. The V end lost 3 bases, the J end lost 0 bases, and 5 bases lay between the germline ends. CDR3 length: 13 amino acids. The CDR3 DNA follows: TGTGCCAGCAGTTTCACTTCTAACTATGGCTACACCTTC. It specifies CASSFTSNYGYTF.

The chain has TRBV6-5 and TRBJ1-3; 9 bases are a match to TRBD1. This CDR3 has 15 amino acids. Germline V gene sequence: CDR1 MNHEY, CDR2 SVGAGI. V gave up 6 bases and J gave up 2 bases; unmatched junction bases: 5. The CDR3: CASRLGTGTGNTIYF. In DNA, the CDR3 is TGTGCCAGCAGACTCGGGACAGGGACTGGAAACACCATATATTTT.

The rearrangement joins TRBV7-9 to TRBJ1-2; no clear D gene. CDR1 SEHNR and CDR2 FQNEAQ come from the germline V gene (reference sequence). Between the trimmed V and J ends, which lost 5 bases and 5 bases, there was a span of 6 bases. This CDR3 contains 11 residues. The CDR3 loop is CASSNTYGYTF. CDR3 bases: TGTGCCAGCAGCAACACGTATGGCTACACCTTC.

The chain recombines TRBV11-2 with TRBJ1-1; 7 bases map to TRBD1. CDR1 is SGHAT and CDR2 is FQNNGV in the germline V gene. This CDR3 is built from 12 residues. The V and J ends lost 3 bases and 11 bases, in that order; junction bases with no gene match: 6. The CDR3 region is CASSFLDREAFF. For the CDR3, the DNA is TGTGCCAGCAGCTTCTTAGACAGGGAGGCTTTCTTT.

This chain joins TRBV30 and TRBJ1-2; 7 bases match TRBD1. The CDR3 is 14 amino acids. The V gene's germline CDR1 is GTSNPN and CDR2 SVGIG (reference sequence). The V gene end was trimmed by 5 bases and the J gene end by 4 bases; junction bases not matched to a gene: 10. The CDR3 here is CAWGSDRPGYGYTF. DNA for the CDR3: TGTGCCTGGGGATCGGACAGGCCCGGCTATGGCTACACCTTC.